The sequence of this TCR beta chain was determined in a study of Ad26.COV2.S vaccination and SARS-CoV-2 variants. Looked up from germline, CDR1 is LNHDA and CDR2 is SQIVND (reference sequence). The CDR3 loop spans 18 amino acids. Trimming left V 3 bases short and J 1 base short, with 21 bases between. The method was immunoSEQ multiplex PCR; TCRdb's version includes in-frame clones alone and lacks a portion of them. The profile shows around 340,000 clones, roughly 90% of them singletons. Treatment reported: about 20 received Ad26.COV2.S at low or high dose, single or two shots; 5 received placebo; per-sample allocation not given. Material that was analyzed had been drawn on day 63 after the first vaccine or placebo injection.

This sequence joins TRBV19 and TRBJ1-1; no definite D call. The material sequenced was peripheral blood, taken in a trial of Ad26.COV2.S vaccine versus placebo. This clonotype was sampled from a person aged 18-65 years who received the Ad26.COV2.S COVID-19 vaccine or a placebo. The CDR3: CASSIVFVLGIGNTEAFF. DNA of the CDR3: TGTGCCAGTAGTATCGTGTTCGTTTTGGGAATTGGGAACACTGAAGCTTTCTTT.